The 32 T cell receptor beta chains reported below all come from one sample, sequenced in a study of molecular identifiers for immune sequencing clone quantification (dated by TCRdb to 2016 to 2019). Library preparation was by PCR. TCRdb shows the sequencer as NextSeq 500. TCRdb's own reprocessing of the public reads used fastp at Q25 and MiXCR and kept productive beta chains. When rows share a CDR3 protein, they turn into one entry using the most common DNA and genes. In all, the sample holds 460,000 or so distinct CDR3 sequences, and under 30% of those were seen once. The ten largest make up around 0.78% of the sample. Sequenced: naive CD8+ T cells from blood, with Jurkat cell RNA spiked in. Explained via the paper, the cell subset or site label denotes: FACS-sorted CD8+CD4-CCR7+CD45RA+ naive T cells. These receptors originate from a human donor in good health. Some libraries in this study had Jurkat cell RNA spiked in.

Ten or more counts support this clonotype. The gene calls are TRBV10-2 and TRBJ1-2; D possibly corresponds to TRBD1 (5 bases). Trimming took 2 bases from V and 4 from J, leaving 11 bases between them. The CDR3 runs 14 residues. CDR1 WSHSY and CDR2 SAAADI come from the germline V gene. CDR3 loop: CASSEGAQLYGYTF. In DNA, the CDR3 is TGCGCCAGCAGTGAGGGGGCACAACTCTATGGCTACACCTTC.

The rearrangement links TRBV6-1 to TRBJ2-7, with D perhaps assigned TRBD1 or TRBD2 (5 bases each). Trimming shortened V by 10 bases and J by 4 bases, and 14 bases separated the two germline ends. CDR3 length equals 12 residues. Germline V CDR1 and CDR2: MNHNS, SASEGT. CDR3 amino acids: CAISGTVYEQYF. The DNA for the CDR3 is TGTGCCATCTCCGGGACGGTGTACGAGCAGTACTTC.

This clonotype was seen more than once but under ten times. The conserved final phenylalanine or tryptophan is absent from the CDR3, which likely points to a read error. V usage is TRBV6-8 and J usage is TRBJ2-7, with 11 bases that match TRBD1. Germline V gene lookup returns CDR1 MNHGY and CDR2 SAAAGT. The junction had 6 bases not matched to a gene; V was cut back by 9 bases and J by 2 bases. This CDR3 is built from 14 residues. Here the CDR3 DNA reads TGTGCCAGTAAACCGGGACAGGGGGCCTACGAGCAGTACCTC. This gives the protein CASKPGQGAYEQYL.

The chain joins TRBV20-1 to TRBJ2-5, with D perhaps TRBD2 (6 bases). V was pared by 3 bases and J by 5 bases, with 19 bases between. This CDR3 contains 15 residues. Germline CDR1 and CDR2: DFQATT and SNEGSKA (reference sequence). CDR3: CSASGGAFVGETQYF. CDR3 nucleotides: TGCAGTGCTAGTGGAGGGGCTTTCGTTGGTGAGACCCAGTACTTC.

This clonotype has a count of ten or more. The genes are TRBV20-1 and TRBJ2-7, with D unresolved. Germline CDR1 is DFQATT and CDR2 is SNEGSKA (reference sequence). The CDR3 consists of 14 residues. Trimming removed 1 base at V and 2 bases at J, with 12 bases between. The CDR3 loop is CSARGAYNTYEQYF. In DNA, the CDR3 is TGCAGTGCTAGAGGTGCATACAACACCTACGAGCAGTACTTC.

In this sample, this clonotype turned up many times. This chain links TRBV28 with TRBJ2-3; D remains ambiguous. The germline V and J ends were trimmed by 5 bases and 6 bases, with 9 bases remaining between them. The CDR3 totals 12 residues. The V gene's germline CDR1 is MDHEN and CDR2 SYDVKM. The CDR3 region has the DNA TGTGCCAGCAGTAGACTGATGGATACGCAGTATTTT. It codes for CASSRLMDTQYF.

About this clonotype itself: In this CDR3 the conserved last residue, phenylalanine or tryptophan, is missing, so a read error is likely. This chain joins TRBV15 and TRBJ2-7, with D perhaps being TRBD1 or TRBD2 (5 bases each). Germline V gives CDR1 LNHNV, CDR2 YYDKDF (reference sequence). The CDR3 loop spans 14 amino acids. Deletions cut 7 bases from V and 5 bases from J, with 18 bases between. CDR3 in DNA: TGTGCCACCAAAGGTTCGGACACCGGGGACGAGCAGTACTCC. Protein product: CATKGSDTGDEQYS.

On this clonotype itself: A much larger clone lies one base from this, so it may be a read error. The rearrangement uses TRBV4-3 and TRBJ1-1; D is unclear. The CDR3 is made up of 16 amino acids. V lost 2 bases, J lost 3 bases, and 16 bases lay in between. CDR1 LGHNA and CDR2 YSLEER come from the germline V gene. The CDR3 sequence is CASSQYLVQSYTEAFF. The CDR3 DNA follows: TGCGCCAGCAGCCAATATTTAGTACAGTCGTACACTGAAGCTTTCTTT.

This chain joins TRBV19 and TRBJ2-1; 8 bases fit TRBD1. V lost 7 bases to trimming and J lost 8 bases; unmatched junction nucleotides: 4. The germline V gene has CDR1 LNHDA and CDR2 SQIVND (reference sequence). This CDR3 comprises 12 residues. CDR3 bases: TGTGCCAGTAAGCAGGGGGCCGATGAGCAGTTCTTC. This encodes CASKQGADEQFF. The variable domain in full, completed from reference TRBV19 and TRBJ2-1, reads DGGITQSPKYLFRKEGQNVTLSCEQNLNHDAMYWYRQDPGQGLRLIYYSQIVNDFQKGDIAEGYSVSREKKESFPLTVTSAQKNPTAFYLCASKQGADEQFFGPGTRLTVL.

The rearrangement uses TRBV28 and TRBJ1-4; 10 bases map to TRBD1. J gave up 5 bases and V 5 bases, and 5 bases lay outside the gene matches. Germline V gene sequence: CDR1 MDHEN, CDR2 SYDVKM. This CDR3 has 15 amino acids. CDR3 nucleotide sequence: TGTGCCAGCAGTCCTGACAGGGGGCGGAATGAAAAACTGTTTTTT. It specifies CASSPDRGRNEKLFF.

The chain combines TRBV11-2 with TRBJ1-5; D not resolved. The CDR3 spans 14 residues. Looked up from germline, CDR1 is SGHAT and CDR2 is FQNNGV. Trimming shortened V by 1 base and J by 7 bases, and 11 bases separated the two germline ends. This chain's CDR3 is CASSLGGDGQPQHF. DNA of the CDR3: TGTGCCAGCAGCTTAGGGGGTGATGGACAGCCCCAGCATTTT.

This clonotype was counted ten times or more. The chain employs TRBV6-1 and TRBJ2-2; D not resolved. CDR1 is MNHNS and CDR2 is SASEGT in the germline V gene. The CDR3 sequence is 12 residues long. Trimming stripped 5 bases from V and 4 bases from J, with 5 bases between. The CDR3, as DNA: TGTGCCAGCAGTACCATCACCGGGGAGCTGTTTTTT. This codes for CASSTITGELFF.

Many counts were recorded for this clonotype. The chain recombines TRBV7-9 with TRBJ2-3; D is unresolved. The germline V gene encodes CDR1 SEHNR and CDR2 FQNEAQ (reference sequence). V was pared by 8 bases and J by 0 bases, with 9 bases between. This CDR3 has 13 residues. This chain's CDR3 is CASWAASTDTQYF. The CDR3 DNA reads TGTGCCAGCTGGGCAGCTAGCACAGATACGCAGTATTTT.

This chain connects TRBV20-1 to TRBJ2-7; possibly TRBD1 for D (5 bases). The V and J ends lost 5 bases and 2 bases respectively, with 13 bases between them. Germline CDR1 DFQATT, CDR2 SNEGSKA (reference sequence). This CDR3 region has 13 residues. The CDR3 bases are TGCAGTGCTCAAGGGGCAGAGACCTACGAGCAGTACTTC. Encoded protein: CSAQGAETYEQYF.

The V gene is TRBV4-3, the J gene TRBJ2-7, with 7 bases identical to TRBD2. With 6 bases clipped from V and 3 bases from J, the junction kept 8 bases outside the gene matches. This CDR3 region has 14 residues. Looked up from germline, CDR1 is LGHNA and CDR2 is YSLEER. Here the CDR3 reads CASSRFGGGYEQYF. The CDR3 DNA follows: TGCGCCAGCAGTCGGTTCGGCGGGGGCTACGAGCAGTACTTC.

This clonotype turned up a few times. The J gene is TRBJ2-1, the V gene TRBV20-1; D gene unclear. Germline CDR1 DFQATT, CDR2 SNEGSKA (reference sequence). V lost 8 bases to trimming and J lost 2 bases, with 16 bases between them. This CDR3 contains 14 residues. The CDR3 protein is CSSNKDWTYNEQFF. The CDR3 nucleotides read TGCAGTTCTAATAAGGATTGGACCTACAATGAGCAGTTCTTC.

This clonotype was seen repeatedly, ten times or more. The chain links TRBV5-1 to TRBJ1-5; D is uncertain. The germline V and J ends were trimmed by 3 bases and 1 base, with 17 bases remaining between them. The germline CDR1 and CDR2 sequences are SGHRS and YFSETQ. The CDR3 has 17 amino acids. CDR3 sequence reads: CASSCFSMGQSNQPQHF. The CDR3, as DNA: TGCGCCAGCAGCTGCTTTTCTATGGGTCAGAGCAATCAGCCCCAGCATTTT.

This clonotype was detected many times. The J gene is TRBJ1-1, the V gene TRBV29-1; TRBD1 matches 8 bases. Looked up from germline, CDR1 is SQVTM and CDR2 is ANQGSEA. The CDR3 extends over 12 amino acids. With 3 bases clipped from V and 5 bases from J, the junction kept 2 bases outside the gene matches. The CDR3 DNA sequence: TGCAGCGTTGACAGGGGGCTTACTGAAGCTTTCTTT. Translating it yields CSVDRGLTEAFF.

This clonotype was picked up a small number of times. This chain connects TRBV9 to TRBJ2-1, with D possibly matching TRBD2 (5 bases). V was trimmed by 0 bases and J by 9 bases, leaving 19 bases between them. The CDR3 length is 16 residues. Germline-derived CDR1 and CDR2 are SGDLS and YYNGEE. DNA of the CDR3: TGTGCCAGCAGCGTAGCTACAAGAGGGCCTATCTCTGAGCAGTTCTTC. It yields the protein CASSVATRGPISEQFF.

This clonotype was seen many times. The V gene is TRBV5-1, the J gene TRBJ2-7, with D perhaps matching TRBD2 (7 bases). The CDR3 totals 15 residues. V was trimmed by 0 bases and J by 3 bases, leaving 13 bases between them. The germline CDR1 and CDR2 sequences are SGHRS and YFSETQ. The DNA for the CDR3 is TGCGCCAGCAGCTTGGCCTCCGGGGGGCACTACGAGCAGTACTTC. Protein: CASSLASGGHYEQYF.

This clonotype was observed at least ten times. The rearrangement links TRBV7-9 to TRBJ1-1; D unresolved. The CDR3 has 12 residues. Deletions cut 4 bases from V and 5 bases from J, with 8 bases between. CDR1 is SEHNR and CDR2 is FQNEAQ in the germline V gene (reference sequence). The CDR3 nucleotides read TGTGCCAGCAGCTATACATATACTGAAGCTTTCTTT. Amino acids: CASSYTYTEAFF. Full variable domain (remainder filled in from reference TRBV7-9 and TRBJ1-1): DTGVSQNPRHKITKRGQNVTFRCDPISEHNRLYWYRQTLGQGPEFLTYFQNEAQLEKSRLLSDRFSAERPKGSFSTLEIQRTEQGDSAMYLCASSYTYTEAFFGQGTRLTVV.

The V and J genes are TRBV6-2 or TRBV6-3 and TRBJ1-2; D not certain. Trimming took off 5 bases at V and 7 bases at J, with 17 bases between the two ends. The germline V gene has CDR1 MNHEY and CDR2 SVGEGT. The CDR3 consists of 14 residues. The CDR3 DNA is TGTGCCAGCAGTCCAACTGGCGGAGTCGGTGGCTACACCTTC. It codes for CASSPTGGVGGYTF.

This rearrangement joins TRBV12-3 or TRBV12-4 to TRBJ2-1, with 9 nucleotides matching TRBD2. This CDR3 comprises 15 residues. V shed 6 bases and J 3 bases; nucleotides not matched to a gene: 6. CDR3: CASSLAGSGYNEQFF. The CDR3 DNA reads as TGTGCCAGCAGCCTAGCGGGATCTGGCTACAATGAGCAGTTCTTC.

This chain links TRBV12-5 with TRBJ2-3; tentatively, D is TRBD1 (6 bases). The V gene's germline CDR1 is LGHNT and CDR2 FRNRAP. Trimming removed 7 bases from V and 2 bases from J, with 16 bases in between. There are 15 residues in the CDR3. The DNA for the CDR3 is TGTGCTAGTGCCGACTACACAGGGACCACAGATACGCAGTATTTT. It codes for CASADYTGTTDTQYF.

This rearrangement joins TRBV3-1 to TRBJ2-3; no reliable D call. Germline lookup yields CDR1 LGHDT and CDR2 YNNKEL (reference sequence). This CDR3 is built from 13 residues. V lost 7 bases to trimming and J lost 0 bases, with 8 bases between them. The CDR3 spells CASTETSTDTQYF. CDR3 nucleotides: TGTGCCAGCACCGAAACTAGCACAGATACGCAGTATTTT.

In its sample, this clonotype was seen many times. V usage is TRBV7-9 and J usage is TRBJ2-1; D ambiguous. The germline V and J ends were trimmed by 5 bases and 7 bases, with 6 bases remaining between them. Germline V gene lookup returns CDR1 SEHNR and CDR2 FQNEAQ (reference sequence). The CDR3 is made up of 11 amino acids. CDR3 in amino acids: CASSHGNEQFF. The DNA for the CDR3 is TGTGCCAGCAGCCATGGGAATGAGCAGTTCTTC.

This clonotype was counted ten times or more. The V gene is TRBV7-9, the J gene TRBJ2-3; D unresolved. Germline CDR1 and CDR2: SEHNR and FQNEAQ (reference sequence). The CDR3 totals 14 residues. V was clipped by 2 bases and J by 3 bases, with 9 bases between them. The CDR3 loop is CASSLNWRTDTQYF. For the CDR3, the DNA is TGTGCCAGCAGCTTAAACTGGAGAACAGATACGCAGTATTTT.

This chain links TRBV27 with TRBJ2-5; D is perhaps TRBD1 (5 bases). CDR1 and CDR2 (germline): MNHEY, SMNVEV (reference sequence). The CDR3 consists of 15 residues. V was cut by 4 bases and J by 0 bases, with 12 bases left in between. This CDR3 is CASSSTKGYQETQYF. CDR3 DNA: TGTGCCAGCAGTTCCACGAAGGGGTACCAAGAGACCCAGTACTTC.

The rearrangement links TRBV7-6 to TRBJ2-5, with D perhaps TRBD2 (6 bases). Germline CDR1 and CDR2: SGHVS and FNYEAQ. The ends were cut back, 0 bases at V and 5 bases at J, with 13 bases in the middle. This CDR3 contains 15 residues. The CDR3 nucleotides read TGTGCCAGCAGCTTAGCACTAGCCACGTTCGAGACCCAGTACTTC. The encoded protein is CASSLALATFETQYF.

DNA for the CDR3: TGTGCCAGCAGCTTAGATTATGGGAGTTATGGCTACACCTTC. Translation gives CASSLDYGSYGYTF. The chain uses TRBV11-2 and TRBJ1-2; D remains ambiguous. The germline V and J ends were trimmed by 0 bases and 5 bases, with 10 bases remaining between them. The CDR3 spans 14 residues. Germline V gene data show CDR1 as SGHAT and CDR2 as FQNNGV.

The chain is built from TRBV9 and TRBJ2-7; TRBD2 aligns across 11 bases. Germline V gene data show CDR1 as SGDLS and CDR2 as YYNGEE. This CDR3 has 15 residues. The V segment lost 4 bases and the J segment 5 bases; nucleotides outside the gene matches: 8. The CDR3 loop is CASSISGGVRDEQYF. CDR3 DNA: TGTGCCAGCAGCATTAGCGGGGGGGTACGTGACGAGCAGTACTTC. Full variable domain (rest looked up from reference TRBV9 and TRBJ2-7): DSGVTQTPKHLITATGQRVTLRCSPRSGDLSVYWYQQSLDQGLQFLIQYYNGEERAKGNILERFSAQQFPDLHSELNLSSLELGDSALYFCASSISGGVRDEQYFGPGTRLTVT.

A few counts support this clonotype. The V and J genes are TRBV15 and TRBJ2-3; 7 nucleotides match TRBD2. The V segment lost 5 bases and the J segment 0 bases; nucleotides outside the gene matches: 11. Germline CDR1 is LNHNV and CDR2 is YYDKDF (reference sequence). CDR3 length: 17 residues. The CDR3 sequence: CATSGSVLAASTDTQYF. The DNA for the CDR3 is TGTGCCACCAGCGGTAGTGTCCTAGCGGCAAGCACAGATACGCAGTATTTT.